This TCR beta chain originates from a study of shared clonotypes between healthy human individuals. The wider study: Every donor yielded three CD4 naive, three CD4 memory, two CD8 naive and one CD8 memory plate.

Terminally differentiated effector memory CD45RA+ cells were excluded by CCR7 positive selection of CD45RO-negative cells. CDR1 and CDR2 from the germline V gene are MDHEN and SYDVKM. The V end was cut by 11 bases, the J end by 7 bases, with 21 bases between. The length of the CDR3 is 14 residues. Findings of the study overall: Blood alone was sampled, and tissue repertoires likely differ. There were few donors, and this limited the genetic and exposure-history diversity represented.

Sequencing used immunoSEQ multiplex PCR; TCRdb keeps in-frame clones, though not all of them. Of fewer than 850,000 clones listed, about 96% are singletons. About this clone itself: Antigen: not known.

This TCR was sampled from a man aged 25-45 years in good health. Sequenced input: naive CD8+ T cells sorted from blood. The chain links TRBV28 to TRBJ2-1; perhaps TRBD1 as D (6 bases). The CDR3 sequence: CAAKPWTASNEQFF. CDR3 bases: TGTGCCGCTAAACCGTGGACAGCATCAAATGAGCAGTTCTTC.